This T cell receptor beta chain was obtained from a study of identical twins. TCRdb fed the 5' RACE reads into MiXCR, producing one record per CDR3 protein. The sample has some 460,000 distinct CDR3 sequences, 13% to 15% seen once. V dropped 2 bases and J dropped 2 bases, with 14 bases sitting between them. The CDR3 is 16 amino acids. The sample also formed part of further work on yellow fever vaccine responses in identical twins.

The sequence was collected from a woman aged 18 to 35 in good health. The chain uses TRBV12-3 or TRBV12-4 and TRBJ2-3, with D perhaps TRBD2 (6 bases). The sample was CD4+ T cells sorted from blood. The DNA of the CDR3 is TGTGCCAGCAGTTTATCTCGCGGGACTCTCACAGATACGCAGTATTTT. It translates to CASSLSRGTLTDTQYF.